This T cell receptor (beta chain) is from a study of naive and memory T cell subsets. Four subsets defined by CD45RA and CD27 were sorted after CD3, CD4, CD8 and live/dead staining. Two oligonucleotides, mixed equimolar, formed the beta constant-region primer covering TRBC1 and TRBC2. The ligated cDNA underwent four PCR rounds using SP2 and nested alpha and beta constant-region primers. Each CDR3 protein is one row after TCRdb ran MiXCR on the UMI-ligation and nested PCR reads. The sample holds around 17,000 distinct CDR3 sequences, roughly 10% seen once. The CDR3 spans 14 residues. V shed 2 bases and J shed 5 bases, with 12 bases lying between them. Germline V gives CDR1 MNHNY, CDR2 SVGAGI (reference sequence). Study results and caveats: Over 95% of naive TCR sequences appeared only once, unlike memory subsets. Diversity fell and Gini index rose from naive through CM, EM, EMRA. Activation and differentiation may alter RNA-based TCR counts.

Concerning this clonotype: No antigen is known for it.

Material for sequencing was central memory CD8+ T cells from blood. V usage is TRBV6-6 and J usage is TRBJ2-5; D is perhaps TRBD2 (6 bases). This sequence was found in a human donor in good health. CDR3 sequence (DNA): TGTGCCAGCAGTTACCAAACTAGCCCGGAGACCCAGTACTTC. Translation: CASSYQTSPETQYF.